These 18 T cell receptor beta chains were sequenced from one sample in a study of Ad26.COV2.S vaccination and SARS-CoV-2 variants. Sample treatment: 15 to 20 received Ad26.COV2.S at low or high dose, single or two shots; roughly 5 received placebo; per-sample allocation not given. The samples date from day 63 after the first vaccine or placebo injection. TCRdb's copy holds only in-frame clones and misses some; the assay was immunoSEQ multiplex PCR. The sample has hundreds of thousands of clones; roughly 90% are singletons. The sequencing used peripheral blood, collected in a trial of Ad26.COV2.S vaccine versus placebo. These receptor sequences come from a person between 18 and 60 years old who received the Ad26.COV2.S COVID-19 vaccine or a placebo.

The V and J genes are TRBV12-3 or TRBV12-4 and TRBJ2-7, with 10 bases aligning to TRBD1. Trimming cost V 5 bases and J 7 bases; bases outside gene matches: 5. There are 13 residues in the CDR3. The DNA of the CDR3 is TGTGCCAGCAGTCATGGGACAGGGGTTGAGCAGTACTTC. It yields the protein CASSHGTGVEQYF.

The rearrangement joins TRBV7-2 to TRBJ1-5; weak D call: TRBD1 (6 bases). Germline V gene sequence: CDR1 SGHTA, CDR2 FQGNSA. The length of the CDR3 is 15 residues. Trimming shortened V by 6 bases and J by 9 bases, and 21 bases separated the two germline ends. The CDR3 spells CASSPQGQSSWPQHF. The CDR3 DNA reads as TGTGCCAGCAGTCCCCAGGGGCAGTCATCATGGCCCCAGCATTTT.

The chain combines TRBV2 with TRBJ1-2, with D perhaps TRBD1 (6 bases). Germline CDR1 and CDR2: SNHLY and FYNNEI. Trimming left V 2 bases short and J 4 bases short, with 11 bases between. The CDR3 contains 14 residues. This CDR3 reads CASSEYPDSYGYTF. DNA of the CDR3: TGTGCCAGCAGTGAATACCCGGACAGCTATGGCTACACCTTC.

About this clone itself: Other DNA sequences of this sample code for an identical CDR3. The chain has TRBV24-1 and TRBJ2-3; D is unclear. CDR3 size: 12 residues. The germline V and J ends were trimmed by 9 bases and 0 bases, with 6 bases remaining between them. Germline loops: CDR1 KGHDR, CDR2 SFDVKD. The CDR3 DNA sequence: TGTGCCACCTCTGAGAGCACAGATACGCAGTATTTT. Its protein is CATSESTDTQYF.

In DNA, the CDR3 is TGTGCCAGCAGCACCCTCCCCTTAAACAATGAGCAGTTCTTC. Translated: CASSTLPLNNEQFF. This chain uses TRBV7-2 with TRBJ2-1; D is ambiguous. This CDR3 has 14 residues. V lost 5 bases and J 5 bases, leaving 13 bases between the germline ends. Germline values: CDR1 SGHTA, CDR2 FQGNSA.

The rearrangement joins TRBV9 to TRBJ2-1; 8 bases line up with TRBD1. The CDR3 length is 15 residues. J was trimmed by 8 bases and V by 0 bases; bases with no gene match: 7. CDR1 and CDR2 (germline): SGDLS, YYNGEE. The CDR3 protein is CASSVARTGQDEQFF. CDR3 in DNA: TGTGCCAGCAGCGTAGCCAGGACAGGGCAGGATGAGCAGTTCTTC.

This chain connects TRBV18 to TRBJ2-1; 8 bases fit TRBD1. From germline, CDR1 is KGHSH and CDR2 LQKENI. The CDR3 extends over 15 amino acids. The trim removed 6 bases at V and 1 base at J, leaving 5 bases unmatched. The CDR3 DNA is TGTGCCAGCTCTGCGGACAGGGTTTCCTACAATGAGCAGTTCTTC. It is translated as CASSADRVSYNEQFF.

This clone has more than one count but fewer than ten. V and J are TRBV29-1 and TRBJ1-1; a possible D gene is TRBD1 (5 bases). Germline values: CDR1 SQVTM, CDR2 ANQGSEA. Trimming took 3 bases from V and 8 from J, leaving 13 bases between them. The CDR3 runs to 12 residues. CDR3 DNA: TGCAGCGTTGATAGGGGTAGCGCAGAAGCTTTCTTT. It specifies CSVDRGSAEAFF.

J is TRBJ1-4 and V is TRBV30; tentative D call: TRBD1 (6 bases). V dropped 4 bases and J dropped 2 bases, with 11 bases sitting between them. The CDR3 totals 14 residues. Germline lookup yields CDR1 GTSNPN and CDR2 SVGIG (reference sequence). The CDR3 DNA reads as TGTGCCTGGACCCAGGGGCGGACTAATGAAAAACTGTTTTTT. Translated: CAWTQGRTNEKLFF.

The V call is TRBV6-1, the J call TRBJ2-5; D unclear. Germline V gene sequence: CDR1 MNHNS, CDR2 SASEGT. The CDR3 loop spans 11 amino acids. The V and J ends lost 5 bases and 5 bases respectively, with 6 bases between them. CDR3 in amino acids: CASSPWETQYF. DNA for the CDR3: TGTGCCAGCAGTCCTTGGGAGACCCAGTACTTC.

The chain is built from TRBV14 and TRBJ2-7, with a possible D match to TRBD1 (6 bases). This CDR3 has 16 amino acids. Germline CDR1 reads SGHDN; CDR2 reads FVKESK. V was clipped by 1 base and J by 2 bases, with 15 bases between them. The CDR3 here is CASSQGRGQPPYEQYF. CDR3 nucleotide sequence: TGTGCCAGCAGCCAAGGCAGGGGCCAGCCGCCCTACGAGCAGTACTTC.

J is TRBJ2-2 and V is TRBV24-1; D perhaps matches TRBD2 (6 bases). The CDR3 sequence is 16 residues long. Germline V gives CDR1 KGHDR, CDR2 SFDVKD. Trimming took 2 bases from V and 5 from J, leaving 14 bases between them. The CDR3 coding sequence is TGTGCCACCAGTGATTCTTCGCAGGAGGGTACCGGGGAGCTGTTTTTT. It encodes CATSDSSQEGTGELFF.

CDR3 in amino acids: CASGHGYNEQFF. DNA for the CDR3: TGTGCCAGCGGACACGGGTACAATGAGCAGTTCTTC. The V and J genes are TRBV7-2 and TRBJ2-1, with D perhaps TRBD1 (5 bases). The V gene's germline CDR1 is SGHTA and CDR2 FQGNSA. The CDR3 spans 12 residues. Between the trimmed V and J ends, which lost 8 bases and 4 bases, there was a span of 9 bases.

The chain uses TRBV7-2 and TRBJ2-7; 7 bases are shared with TRBD2. Germline lookup yields CDR1 SGHTA and CDR2 FQGNSA. V lost 4 bases to trimming and J lost 2 bases; unmatched junction nucleotides: 5. The CDR3 runs 14 residues. The DNA of the CDR3 is TGTGCCAGCAGCTATCAGGCGGGGGCCTACGAGCAGTACTTC. Amino acids: CASSYQAGAYEQYF.

The V and J genes are TRBV11-2 and TRBJ2-3; D assignment may be TRBD1 or TRBD2 (5 bases each). The CDR3 length is 17 residues. V dropped 5 bases and J dropped 4 bases, with 22 bases sitting between them. Germline assignment: CDR1 SGHAT and CDR2 FQNNGV. In nucleotides, the CDR3 is TGTGCCAGCAGCCACAACCCCGGGGCACGAGGCGCAGATACGCAGTATTTT. Residues: CASSHNPGARGADTQYF.

The chain combines TRBV27 with TRBJ1-6; TRBD1 matches 9 bases. In germline, CDR1 is MNHEY, CDR2 SMNVEV (reference sequence). V was pared by 8 bases and J by 8 bases, with 7 bases of the junction left unmatched. This CDR3 region has 14 residues. The CDR3 DNA sequence: TGTGCCAGCTCCCCGGGACAGGGATATTCACCCCTCCACTTT. This codes for CASSPGQGYSPLHF.

The V call is TRBV4-2, the J call TRBJ2-1; 7 positions match TRBD1. The CDR3 has 15 residues. Germline loops: CDR1 LGHNA, CDR2 YNFKEQ. Trimming cost V 2 bases and J 2 bases; bases outside gene matches: 3. This CDR3 is CASSQRQGAYNEQFF. The DNA of the CDR3 is TGTGCCAGCAGCCAAAGGCAGGGGGCCTACAATGAGCAGTTCTTC.

This sequence joins TRBV9 and TRBJ2-3; D uncertain. V gave up 4 bases and J gave up 0 bases, with 18 bases separating them. Germline-derived CDR1 and CDR2 are SGDLS and YYNGEE. This CDR3 has 17 residues. The CDR3 loop reads CASSSHPTSTSTDTQYF. The CDR3 bases are TGTGCCAGCAGCTCTCACCCCACCTCGACTAGCACAGATACGCAGTATTTT. Complete variable domain (other parts from reference TRBV9 and TRBJ2-3): DSGVTQTPKHLITATGQRVTLRCSPRSGDLSVYWYQQSLDQGLQFLIQYYNGEERAKGNILERFSAQQFPDLHSELNLSSLELGDSALYFCASSSHPTSTSTDTQYFGPGTRLTVL.